The TCR beta chain under discussion was sequenced for a study of memory CD4+ T cells and cytomegalovirus serostatus. Here immunoSEQ multiplex PCR was the method, and the copy in TCRdb shows in-frame clones only, minus some. The sample comprises approximately 65,000 clones, over 60% of which are singletons, and 0.7% to 0.9% rests with the top ten. Single viable CD3+CD4+CD8-CD45RO+ cells were sorted as the memory CD4+ T cells. Donors' CMV status reflects serum IgG against pp150, pp28, p38, p52. After thawing, CD4+ T cells were positively selected. The CDR3 is 15 amino acids. Trimming removed 2 bases at V and 2 bases at J, with 12 bases between. Looked up from germline, CDR1 is MDHEN and CDR2 is SYDVKM.

Sequencing input: memory CD4+ T cells from blood. This TCR was sampled from an adult in good health and CMV-seronegative. The chain links TRBV28 to TRBJ1-1; D is ambiguous. This chain's CDR3 is CASSLKADLNTEAFF. Here the CDR3 DNA reads TGTGCCAGCAGTTTAAAGGCAGATCTTAACACTGAAGCTTTCTTT. The variable domain in full, with the rest retrieved from reference TRBV28 and TRBJ1-1, is DVKVTQSSRYLVKRTGEKVFLECVQDMDHENMFWYRQDPGLGLRLIYFSYDVKMKEKGDIPEGYSVSREKKERFSLILESASTNQTSMYLCASSLKADLNTEAFFGQGTRLTVV.